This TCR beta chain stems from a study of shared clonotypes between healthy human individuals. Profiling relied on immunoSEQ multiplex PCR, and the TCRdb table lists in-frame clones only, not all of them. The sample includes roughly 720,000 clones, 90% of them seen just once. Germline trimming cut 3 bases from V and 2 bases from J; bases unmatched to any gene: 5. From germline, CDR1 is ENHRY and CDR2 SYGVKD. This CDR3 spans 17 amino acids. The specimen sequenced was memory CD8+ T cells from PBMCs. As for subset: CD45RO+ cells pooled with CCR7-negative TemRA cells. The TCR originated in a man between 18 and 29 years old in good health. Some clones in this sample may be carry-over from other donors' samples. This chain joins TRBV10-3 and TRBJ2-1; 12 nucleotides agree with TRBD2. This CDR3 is CAISDTSGRIPYNEQFF. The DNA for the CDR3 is TGTGCCATCAGTGACACTAGCGGGAGGATCCCCTACAATGAGCAGTTCTTC.